This TCR beta chain is from a study of cytomegalovirus exposure and HLA in healthy donors. Study as a whole: The platform used for the roughly 130 validation repertoires matched that of the 650 to 750 first-cohort repertoires, a later analysis reported.

Findings of the study overall: In vitro data verified a few CMV-associated chains as specific for CMV antigens. There were 164 TCR beta chains listed as cytomegalovirus-associated. Some public TCRs appeared in many individuals, while most sequences were rare.

Repertoires were generated with immunoSEQ multiplex PCR, while TCRdb's copy carries only in-frame clones and drops some. The sample lists roughly 80,000 clones, 90% to 95% occurring once. This clone showed up just a few times. No antigen is known for it. Germline CDR1 MRHNA, CDR2 SNTAGT. V lost 4 bases, J lost 6 bases, and 7 bases stayed unmatched. This CDR3 spans 15 amino acids. The chain links TRBV6-4 to TRBJ2-1; 9 nucleotides match TRBD2. The sample comprised PBMCs. This receptor was identified in a woman in her late teens or twenties in good health and CMV-seronegative. The CDR3 sequence is CASSASSGEANEQFF. DNA of the CDR3: TGTGCCAGCAGTGCTTCTAGCGGGGAGGCCAATGAGCAGTTCTTC.